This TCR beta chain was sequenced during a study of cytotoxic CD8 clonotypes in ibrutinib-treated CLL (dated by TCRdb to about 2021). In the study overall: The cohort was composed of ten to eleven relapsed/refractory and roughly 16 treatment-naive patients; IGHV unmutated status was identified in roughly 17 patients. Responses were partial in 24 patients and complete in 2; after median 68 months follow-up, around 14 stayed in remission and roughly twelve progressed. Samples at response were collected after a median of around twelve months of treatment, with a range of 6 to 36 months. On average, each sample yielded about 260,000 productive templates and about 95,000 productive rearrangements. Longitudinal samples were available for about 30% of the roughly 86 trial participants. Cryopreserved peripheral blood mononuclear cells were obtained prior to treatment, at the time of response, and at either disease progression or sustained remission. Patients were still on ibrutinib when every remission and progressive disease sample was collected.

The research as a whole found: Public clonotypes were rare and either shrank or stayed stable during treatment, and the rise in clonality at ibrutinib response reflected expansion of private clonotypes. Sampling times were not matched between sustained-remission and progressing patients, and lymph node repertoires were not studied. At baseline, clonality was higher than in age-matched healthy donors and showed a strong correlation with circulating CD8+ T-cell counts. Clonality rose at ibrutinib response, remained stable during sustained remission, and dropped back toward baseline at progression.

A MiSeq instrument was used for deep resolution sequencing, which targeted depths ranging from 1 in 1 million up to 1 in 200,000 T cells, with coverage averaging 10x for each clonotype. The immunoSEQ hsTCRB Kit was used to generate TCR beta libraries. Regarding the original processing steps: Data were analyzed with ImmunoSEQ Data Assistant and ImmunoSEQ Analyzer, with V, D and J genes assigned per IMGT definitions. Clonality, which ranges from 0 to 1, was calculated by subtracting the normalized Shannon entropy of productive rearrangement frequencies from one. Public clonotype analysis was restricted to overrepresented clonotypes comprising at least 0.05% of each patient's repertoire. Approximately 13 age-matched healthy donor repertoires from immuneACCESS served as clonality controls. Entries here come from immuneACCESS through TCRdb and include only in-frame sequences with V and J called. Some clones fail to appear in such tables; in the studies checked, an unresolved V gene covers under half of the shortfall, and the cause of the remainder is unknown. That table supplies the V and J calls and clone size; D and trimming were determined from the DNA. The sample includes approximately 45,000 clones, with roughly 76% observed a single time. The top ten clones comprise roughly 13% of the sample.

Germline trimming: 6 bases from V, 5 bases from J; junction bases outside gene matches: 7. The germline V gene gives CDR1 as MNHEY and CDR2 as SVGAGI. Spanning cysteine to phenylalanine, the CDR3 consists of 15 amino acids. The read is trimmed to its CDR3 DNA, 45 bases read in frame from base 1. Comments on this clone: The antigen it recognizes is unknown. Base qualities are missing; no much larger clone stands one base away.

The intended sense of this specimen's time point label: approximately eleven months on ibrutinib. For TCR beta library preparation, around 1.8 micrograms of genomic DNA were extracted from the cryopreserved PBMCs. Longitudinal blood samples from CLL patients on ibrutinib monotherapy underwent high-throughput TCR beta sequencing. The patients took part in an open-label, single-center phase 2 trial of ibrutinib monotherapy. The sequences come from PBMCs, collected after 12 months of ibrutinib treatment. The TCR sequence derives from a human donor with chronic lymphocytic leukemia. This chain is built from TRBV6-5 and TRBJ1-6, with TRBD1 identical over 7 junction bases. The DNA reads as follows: TGTGCCAGCAGAGCGACAGGGTTTAATAATTCACCCCTCCACTTT. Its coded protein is CASRATGFNNSPLHF.